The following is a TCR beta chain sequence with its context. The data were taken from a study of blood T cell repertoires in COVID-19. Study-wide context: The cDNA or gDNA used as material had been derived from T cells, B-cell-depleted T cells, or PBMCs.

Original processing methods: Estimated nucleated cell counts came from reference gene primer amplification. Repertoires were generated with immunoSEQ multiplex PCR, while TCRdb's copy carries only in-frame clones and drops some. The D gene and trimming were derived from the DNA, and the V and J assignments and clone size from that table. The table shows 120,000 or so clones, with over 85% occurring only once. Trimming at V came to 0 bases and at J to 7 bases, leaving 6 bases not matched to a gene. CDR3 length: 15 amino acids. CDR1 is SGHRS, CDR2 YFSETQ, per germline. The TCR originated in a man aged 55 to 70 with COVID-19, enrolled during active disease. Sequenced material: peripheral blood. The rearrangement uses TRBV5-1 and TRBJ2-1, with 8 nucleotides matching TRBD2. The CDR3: CASSLAPGGKNEQFF. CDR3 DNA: TGCGCCAGCAGCTTGGCACCGGGAGGGAAAAATGAGCAGTTCTTC.